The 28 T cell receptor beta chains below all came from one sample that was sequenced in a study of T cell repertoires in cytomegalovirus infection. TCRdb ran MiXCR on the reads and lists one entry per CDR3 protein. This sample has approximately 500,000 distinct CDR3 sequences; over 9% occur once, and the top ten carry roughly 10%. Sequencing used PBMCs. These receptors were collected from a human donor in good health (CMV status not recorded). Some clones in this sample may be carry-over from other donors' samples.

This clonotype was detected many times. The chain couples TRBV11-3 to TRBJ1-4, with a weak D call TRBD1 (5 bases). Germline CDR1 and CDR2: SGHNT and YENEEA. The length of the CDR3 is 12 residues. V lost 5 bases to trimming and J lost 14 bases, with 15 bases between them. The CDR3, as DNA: TGTGCCAGCAGCCCCCGGGGGGAGAAGCTGTTTTTT. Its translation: CASSPRGEKLFF.

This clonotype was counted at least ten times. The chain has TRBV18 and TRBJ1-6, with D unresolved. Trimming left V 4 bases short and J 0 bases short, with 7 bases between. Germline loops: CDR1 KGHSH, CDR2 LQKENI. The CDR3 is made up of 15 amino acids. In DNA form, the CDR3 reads TGTGCCAGCTCACTTGGGGACTCCTATAATTCACCCCTCCACTTT. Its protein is CASSLGDSYNSPLHF.

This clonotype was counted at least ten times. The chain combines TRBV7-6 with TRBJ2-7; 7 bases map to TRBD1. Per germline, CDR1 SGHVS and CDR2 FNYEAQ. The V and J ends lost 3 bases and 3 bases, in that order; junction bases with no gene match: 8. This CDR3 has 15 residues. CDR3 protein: CASSLGDSAFYEQYF. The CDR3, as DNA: TGTGCCAGCAGCTTGGGGGACAGCGCCTTCTACGAGCAGTACTTC.

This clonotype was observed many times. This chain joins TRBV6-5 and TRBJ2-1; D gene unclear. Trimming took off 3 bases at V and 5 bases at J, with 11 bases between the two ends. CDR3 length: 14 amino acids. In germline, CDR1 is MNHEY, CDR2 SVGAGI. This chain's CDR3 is CASSYARPNNEQFF. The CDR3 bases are TGTGCCAGCAGTTATGCTAGGCCAAACAATGAGCAGTTCTTC.

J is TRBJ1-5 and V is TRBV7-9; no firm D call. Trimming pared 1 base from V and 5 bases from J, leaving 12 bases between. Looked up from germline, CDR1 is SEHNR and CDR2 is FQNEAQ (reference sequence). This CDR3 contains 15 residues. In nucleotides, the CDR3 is TGTGCCAGCAGCTTAGGACAACCGGGCGATCAGCCCCAGCATTTT. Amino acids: CASSLGQPGDQPQHF.

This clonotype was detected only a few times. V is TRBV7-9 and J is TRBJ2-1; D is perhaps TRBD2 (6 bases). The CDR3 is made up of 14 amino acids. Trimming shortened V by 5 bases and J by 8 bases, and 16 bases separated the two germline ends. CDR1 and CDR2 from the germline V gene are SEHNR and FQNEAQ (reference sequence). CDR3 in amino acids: CASSAEGLGDEQFF. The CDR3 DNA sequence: TGTGCCAGCAGCGCGGAGGGGCTCGGGGATGAGCAGTTCTTC.

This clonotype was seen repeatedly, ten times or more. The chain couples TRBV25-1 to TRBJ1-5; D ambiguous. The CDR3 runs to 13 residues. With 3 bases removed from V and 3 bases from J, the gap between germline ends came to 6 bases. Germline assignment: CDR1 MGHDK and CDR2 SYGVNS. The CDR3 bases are TGTGCCAGCAGTGAGATAGACAATCAGCCCCAGCATTTT. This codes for CASSEIDNQPQHF.

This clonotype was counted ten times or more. CDR3 residues: CASSFSGGSGTGELFF. The CDR3 nucleotides read TGTGCCAGCAGTTTCTCAGGAGGGAGTGGAACCGGGGAGCTGTTTTTT. The chain combines TRBV28 with TRBJ2-2; a weak D match, TRBD2 (6 bases). The CDR3 length is 16 residues. Between the trimmed V and J ends, which lost 3 bases and 5 bases, there was a span of 16 bases. CDR1 is MDHEN, CDR2 SYDVKM, per germline.

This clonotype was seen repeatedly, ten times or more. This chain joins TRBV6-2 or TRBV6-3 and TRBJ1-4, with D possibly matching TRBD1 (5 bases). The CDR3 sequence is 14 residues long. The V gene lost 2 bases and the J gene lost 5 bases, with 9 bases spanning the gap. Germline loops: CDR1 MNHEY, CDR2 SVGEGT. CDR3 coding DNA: TGTGCCAGCAGTTACCGGCAGGGCAATGAAAAACTGTTTTTT. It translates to CASSYRQGNEKLFF.

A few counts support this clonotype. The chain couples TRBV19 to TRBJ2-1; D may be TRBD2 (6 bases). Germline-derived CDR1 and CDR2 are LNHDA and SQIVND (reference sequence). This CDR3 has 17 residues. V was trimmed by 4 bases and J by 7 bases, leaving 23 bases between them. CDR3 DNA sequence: TGTGCCAGTAGTACCTACTGGGGACTGTCCTACTCAAATGAGCAGTTCTTC. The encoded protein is CASSTYWGLSYSNEQFF.

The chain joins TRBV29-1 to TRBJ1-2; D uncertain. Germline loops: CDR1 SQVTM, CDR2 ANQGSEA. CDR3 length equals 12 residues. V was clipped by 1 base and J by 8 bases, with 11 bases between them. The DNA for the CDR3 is TGCAGCGTTGAAGGGGAGGGAGGCGGCTACACCTTC. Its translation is CSVEGEGGGYTF. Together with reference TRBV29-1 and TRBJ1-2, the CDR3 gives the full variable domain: SAVISQKPSRDICQRGTSLTIQCQVDSQVTMMFWYRQQPGQSLTLIATANQGSEATYESGFVIDKFPISRPNLTFSTLTVSNMSPEDSSIYLCSVEGEGGGYTFGSGTRLTVV.

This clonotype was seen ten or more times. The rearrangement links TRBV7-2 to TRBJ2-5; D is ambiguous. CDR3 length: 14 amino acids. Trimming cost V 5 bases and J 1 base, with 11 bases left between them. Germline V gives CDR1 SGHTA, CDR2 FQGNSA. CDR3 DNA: TGTGCCAGCAGCCCCGGTCTGGTCCAAGAGACCCAGTACTTC. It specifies CASSPGLVQETQYF.

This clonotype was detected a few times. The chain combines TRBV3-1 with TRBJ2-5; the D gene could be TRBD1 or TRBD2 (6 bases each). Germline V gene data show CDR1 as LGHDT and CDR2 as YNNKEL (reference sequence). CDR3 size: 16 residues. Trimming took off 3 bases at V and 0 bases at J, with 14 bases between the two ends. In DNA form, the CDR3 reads TGTGCCAGCAGCCATTTCGAGGGGGGCCACCAAGAGACCCAGTACTTC. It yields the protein CASSHFEGGHQETQYF.

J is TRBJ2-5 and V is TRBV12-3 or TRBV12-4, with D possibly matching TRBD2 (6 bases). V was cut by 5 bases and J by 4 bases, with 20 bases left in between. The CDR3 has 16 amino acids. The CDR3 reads CASSPGTGLVTETQYF. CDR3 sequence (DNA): TGTGCCAGCAGTCCAGGAACGGGACTCGTAACAGAGACCCAGTACTTC.

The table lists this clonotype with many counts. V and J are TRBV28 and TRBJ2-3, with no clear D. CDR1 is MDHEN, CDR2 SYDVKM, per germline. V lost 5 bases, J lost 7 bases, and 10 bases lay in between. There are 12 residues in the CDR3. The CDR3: CASSIRIYTQYF. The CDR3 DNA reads TGTGCCAGCAGTATCCGGATTTATACGCAGTATTTT.

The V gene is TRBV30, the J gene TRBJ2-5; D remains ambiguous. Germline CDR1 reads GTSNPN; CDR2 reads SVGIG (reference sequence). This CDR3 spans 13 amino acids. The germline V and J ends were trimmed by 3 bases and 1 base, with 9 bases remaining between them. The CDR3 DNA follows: TGTGCCTGGAGAACACAGCTCCAAGAGACCCAGTACTTC. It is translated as CAWRTQLQETQYF.

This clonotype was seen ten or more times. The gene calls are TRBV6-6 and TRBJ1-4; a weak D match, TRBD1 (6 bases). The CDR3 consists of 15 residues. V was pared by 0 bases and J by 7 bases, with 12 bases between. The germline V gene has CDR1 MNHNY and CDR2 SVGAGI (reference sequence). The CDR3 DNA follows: TGTGCCAGCAGTTACTCGAACCAGGGGAGTGAAAAACTGTTTTTT. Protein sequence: CASSYSNQGSEKLFF.

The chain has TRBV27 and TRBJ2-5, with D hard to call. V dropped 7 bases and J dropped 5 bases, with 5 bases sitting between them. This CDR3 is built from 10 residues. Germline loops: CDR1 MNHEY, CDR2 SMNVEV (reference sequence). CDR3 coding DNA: TGTGCCAGCAAAGGGGAGACCCAGTACTTC. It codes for CASKGETQYF.

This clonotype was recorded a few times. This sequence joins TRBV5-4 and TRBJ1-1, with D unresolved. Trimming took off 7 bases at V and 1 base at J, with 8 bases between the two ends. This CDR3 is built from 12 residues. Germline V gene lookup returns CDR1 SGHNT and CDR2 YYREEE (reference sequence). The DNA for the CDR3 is TGTGCCAGCTTTGAGGAGAACACTGAAGCTTTCTTT. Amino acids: CASFEENTEAFF.

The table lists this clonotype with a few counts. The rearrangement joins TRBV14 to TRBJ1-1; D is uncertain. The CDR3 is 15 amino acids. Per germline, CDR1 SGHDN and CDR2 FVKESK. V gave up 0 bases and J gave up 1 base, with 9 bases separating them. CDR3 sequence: CASSQDGVWNTEAFF. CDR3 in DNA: TGTGCCAGCAGCCAAGATGGAGTTTGGAACACTGAAGCTTTCTTT. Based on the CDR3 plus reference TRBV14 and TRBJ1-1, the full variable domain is EAGVTQFPSHSVIEKGQTVTLRCDPISGHDNLYWYRRVMGKEIKFLLHFVKESKQDESGMPNNRFLAERTGGTYSTLKVQPAELEDSGVYFCASSQDGVWNTEAFFGQGTRLTVV.

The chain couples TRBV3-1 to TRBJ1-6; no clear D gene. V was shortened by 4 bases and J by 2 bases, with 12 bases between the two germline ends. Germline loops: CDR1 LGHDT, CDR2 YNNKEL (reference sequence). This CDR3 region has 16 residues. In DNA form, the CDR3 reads TGTGCCAGCAGCCCGCCGTCGACGGCCTATAATTCACCCCTCCACTTT. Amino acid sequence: CASSPPSTAYNSPLHF.

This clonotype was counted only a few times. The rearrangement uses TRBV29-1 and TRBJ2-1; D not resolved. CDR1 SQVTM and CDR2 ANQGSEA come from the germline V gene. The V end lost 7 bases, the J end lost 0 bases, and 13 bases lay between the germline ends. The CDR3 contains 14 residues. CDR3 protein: CSASAQFSYNEQFF. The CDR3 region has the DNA TGCAGCGCCAGCGCCCAGTTCTCCTACAATGAGCAGTTCTTC.

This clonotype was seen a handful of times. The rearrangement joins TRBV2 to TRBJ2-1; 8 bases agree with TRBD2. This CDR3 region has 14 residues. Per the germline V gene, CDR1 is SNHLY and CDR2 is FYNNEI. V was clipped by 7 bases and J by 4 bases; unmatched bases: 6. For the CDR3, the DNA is TGTGCCAGCAACATCGGGGGGGAATACAATGAGCAGTTCTTC. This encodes CASNIGGEYNEQFF.

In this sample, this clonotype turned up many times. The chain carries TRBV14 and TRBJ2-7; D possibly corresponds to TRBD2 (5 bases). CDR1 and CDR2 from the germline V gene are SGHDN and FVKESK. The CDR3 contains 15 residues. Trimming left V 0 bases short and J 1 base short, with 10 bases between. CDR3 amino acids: CASSQDRDWSYEQYF. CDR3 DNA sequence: TGTGCCAGCAGCCAAGATCGGGATTGGTCCTACGAGCAGTACTTC.

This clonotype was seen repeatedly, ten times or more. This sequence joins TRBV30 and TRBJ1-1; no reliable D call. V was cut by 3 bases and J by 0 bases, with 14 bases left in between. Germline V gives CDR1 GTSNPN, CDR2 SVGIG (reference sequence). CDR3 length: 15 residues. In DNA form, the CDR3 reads TGTGCCTGGAGAGAAGCCCCCAGGCTGAACACTGAAGCTTTCTTT. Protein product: CAWREAPRLNTEAFF. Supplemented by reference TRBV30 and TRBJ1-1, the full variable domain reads SQTIHQWPATLVQPVGSPLSLECTVEGTSNPNLYWYRQAAGRGLQLLFYSVGIGQISSEVPQNLSASRPQDRQFILSSKKLLLSDSGFYLCAWREAPRLNTEAFFGQGTRLTVV.

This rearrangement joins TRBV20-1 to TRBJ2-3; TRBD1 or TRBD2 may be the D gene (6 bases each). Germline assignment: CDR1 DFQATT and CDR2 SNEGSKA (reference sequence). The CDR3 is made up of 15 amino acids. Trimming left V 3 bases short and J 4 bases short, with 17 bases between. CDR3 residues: CSASGRGGSADTQYF. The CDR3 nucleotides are TGCAGTGCTAGTGGAAGAGGGGGGAGCGCAGATACGCAGTATTTT.

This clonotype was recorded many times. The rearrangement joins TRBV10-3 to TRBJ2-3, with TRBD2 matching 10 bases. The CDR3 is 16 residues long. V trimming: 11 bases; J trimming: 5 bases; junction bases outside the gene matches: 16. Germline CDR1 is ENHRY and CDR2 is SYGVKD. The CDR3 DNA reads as TGTGCCTCCCAAGGGGGAGCGGGAGGGCCGGGAGATACGCAGTATTTT. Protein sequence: CASQGGAGGPGDTQYF.

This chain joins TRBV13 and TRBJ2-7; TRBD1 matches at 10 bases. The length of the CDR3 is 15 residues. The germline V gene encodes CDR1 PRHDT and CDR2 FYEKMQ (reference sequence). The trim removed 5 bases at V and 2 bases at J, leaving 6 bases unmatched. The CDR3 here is CASSPTGTGAYEQYF. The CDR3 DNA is TGTGCCAGCAGCCCCACGGGGACAGGGGCCTACGAGCAGTACTTC.